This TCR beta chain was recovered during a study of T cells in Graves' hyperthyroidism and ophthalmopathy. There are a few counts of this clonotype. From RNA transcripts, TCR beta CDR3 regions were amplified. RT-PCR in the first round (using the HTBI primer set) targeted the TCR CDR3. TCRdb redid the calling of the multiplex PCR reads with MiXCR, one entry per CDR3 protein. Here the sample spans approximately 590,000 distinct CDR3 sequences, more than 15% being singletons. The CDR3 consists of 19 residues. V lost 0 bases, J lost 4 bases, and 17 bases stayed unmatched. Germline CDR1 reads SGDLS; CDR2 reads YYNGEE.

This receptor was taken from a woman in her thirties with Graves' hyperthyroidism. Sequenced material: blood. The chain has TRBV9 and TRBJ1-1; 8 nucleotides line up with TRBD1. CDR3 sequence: CASSVVLRRTGTSPTEAFF. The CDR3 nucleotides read TGTGCCAGCAGCGTAGTTCTGAGGAGGACAGGGACCTCCCCCACTGAAGCTTTCTTT. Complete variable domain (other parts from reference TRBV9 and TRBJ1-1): DSGVTQTPKHLITATGQRVTLRCSPRSGDLSVYWYQQSLDQGLQFLIQYYNGEERAKGNILERFSAQQFPDLHSELNLSSLELGDSALYFCASSVVLRRTGTSPTEAFFGQGTRLTVV.